The T cell receptor beta chain described here comes from a study of blood T cell repertoires in COVID-19. Germline CDR1 is MNHEY and CDR2 is SVGAGI. The CDR3 runs 14 residues. V was clipped by 6 bases and J by 4 bases; unmatched bases: 5. Repertoires were generated with immunoSEQ multiplex PCR, while TCRdb's copy carries only in-frame clones and drops some. Of 360,000 or so clones detected, roughly 86% appear once; the ten largest clones hold 1%. This TCR derives from a woman in her 30s who had been exposed to COVID-19. This chain uses TRBV6-5 with TRBJ1-3; 8 bases are shared with TRBD1. Input material: PBMCs or T cells enriched from blood (not recorded which). The CDR3 spells CASSKGQVGNTIYF. DNA of the CDR3: TGTGCCAGCAGCAAGGGACAGGTGGGAAACACCATATATTTT.